Each of the 14 T cell receptor beta chains below was sequenced from the same sample in a study of T cell changes during pregnancy in multiple sclerosis. Sequencing was performed with immunoSEQ multiplex PCR; in TCRdb, only in-frame clones are kept and a portion is missing. This sample yields around 70,000 clones, of which 92% are seen a single time; 1.5% to 2% belongs to the top ten. Sequenced material: peripheral blood, taken in the first trimester of pregnancy. Receptor source: a female donor in good health, enrolled as a control in a pregnancy study.

The genes are TRBV7-9 and TRBJ1-4; 8 nucleotides line up with TRBD1. This CDR3 region has 15 residues. CDR1 is SEHNR, CDR2 FQNEAQ, per germline (reference sequence). The J segment lost 5 bases and the V segment lost 4 bases, leaving 6 bases of the junction unmatched. CDR3: CASSSPDRANEKLFF. Here the CDR3 DNA reads TGTGCCAGCAGCTCCCCGGACAGGGCGAATGAAAAACTGTTTTTT.

This clone appeared once. This rearrangement joins TRBV7-2 to TRBJ2-7; 10 nucleotides align to TRBD2. CDR1 is SGHTA and CDR2 is FQGNSA in the germline V gene. There are 15 residues in the CDR3. With V trimmed by 5 bases and J by 9 bases, 13 bases remained unmatched. In nucleotides, the CDR3 is TGTGCCAGCAGCATCTCTAGCGGGAGTTTTCAACGGCAGTACTTC. It translates to CASSISSGSFQRQYF.

Here the CDR3 DNA reads TGTGCCAGCAGCGTAGAACCCGGGTCGGCGCAGTATTTT. The encoded protein is CASSVEPGSAQYF. This rearrangement joins TRBV9 to TRBJ2-3; D unresolved. Trimming took 0 bases from V and 10 from J, leaving 12 bases between them. Germline values: CDR1 SGDLS, CDR2 YYNGEE. This CDR3 comprises 13 residues.

The CDR3 coding sequence is TGTGCCAGTAGTATCGGACTAGCGGGAGGCTCCTACGAGCAGTACTTC. Amino acid sequence: CASSIGLAGGSYEQYF. The rearrangement uses TRBV19 and TRBJ2-7, with 14 bases that match TRBD2. With V trimmed by 3 bases and J by 0 bases, 1 base remained unmatched. The CDR3 totals 16 residues. Germline V gene lookup returns CDR1 LNHDA and CDR2 SQIVND (reference sequence).

The chain carries TRBV7-2 and TRBJ2-7; D unresolved. This CDR3 spans 13 amino acids. Between the trimmed V and J ends, which lost 4 bases and 5 bases, there was a span of 12 bases. The V gene's germline CDR1 is SGHTA and CDR2 FQGNSA. The DNA of the CDR3 is TGTGCCAGCAGCTCCCTCGGGTGGAACGAGCAGTACTTC. This gives the protein CASSSLGWNEQYF.

The chain recombines TRBV19 with TRBJ1-1; a weak D match, TRBD1 (5 bases). The CDR3 length is 15 residues. The germline CDR1 and CDR2 sequences are LNHDA and SQIVND (reference sequence). Trimming removed 3 bases at V and 1 base at J, with 12 bases between. The CDR3 protein is CASSMGGTANTEAFF. The CDR3 DNA reads TGTGCCAGTAGTATGGGGGGTACAGCGAACACTGAAGCTTTCTTT.

This clone was found a few times. V and J are TRBV21-1 and TRBJ2-2; the D segment call TRBD1 is taken from the table without a DNA check. TRBV21-1 is termed a pseudogene. The CDR3 is 16 residues long. DNA for the CDR3: TGTGCCAGCAGTACACACGGACAGGGTGGACCCGGGGAGCTGTTTTTT. It translates to CASSTHGQGGPGELFF.

The chain recombines TRBV18 with TRBJ2-7; D unresolved. CDR3 length: 15 residues. The germline CDR1 and CDR2 sequences are KGHSH and LQKENI. Trimming pared 3 bases from V and 0 bases from J, leaving 12 bases between. The CDR3 is CASSPGSLSSYEQYF. The CDR3 bases are TGTGCCAGCTCACCCGGGTCCCTGAGCTCCTACGAGCAGTACTTC.

This chain links TRBV28 with TRBJ2-1; TRBD2 might be the D (6 bases). The CDR3 runs 16 residues. Germline V CDR1 and CDR2: MDHEN, SYDVKM. Trimming removed 1 base at V and 4 bases at J, with 14 bases between. Written as DNA, the CDR3 is TGTGCCAGCAGTTTATTAGCGGAGACTAAATACAATGAGCAGTTCTTC. It encodes CASSLLAETKYNEQFF. Full variable domain (rest looked up from reference TRBV28 and TRBJ2-1): DVKVTQSSRYLVKRTGEKVFLECVQDMDHENMFWYRQDPGLGLRLIYFSYDVKMKEKGDIPEGYSVSREKKERFSLILESASTNQTSMYLCASSLLAETKYNEQFFGPGTRLTVL.

This chain links TRBV28 with TRBJ1-3; D is possibly TRBD1 (5 bases). Per germline, CDR1 MDHEN and CDR2 SYDVKM. V was clipped by 5 bases and J by 0 bases, with 17 bases between them. The CDR3 covers 17 residues. This CDR3 is CASSKGDRFRSGNTIYF. CDR3 DNA sequence: TGTGCCAGCAGTAAAGGCGACAGATTCCGCTCTGGAAACACCATATATTTT.

The genes are TRBV29-1 and TRBJ2-5; D possibly corresponds to TRBD2 (6 bases). V lost 4 bases to trimming and J lost 3 bases, with 9 bases between them. The CDR3 contains 12 residues. Germline loops: CDR1 SQVTM, CDR2 ANQGSEA. The CDR3 DNA follows: TGCAGCGTTGGTGGCGGGAAAGAGACCCAGTACTTC. Protein product: CSVGGGKETQYF. The entire variable domain, with the rest obtained from reference TRBV29-1 and TRBJ2-5, is as follows: SAVISQKPSRDICQRGTSLTIQCQVDSQVTMMFWYRQQPGQSLTLIATANQGSEATYESGFVIDKFPISRPNLTFSTLTVSNMSPEDSSIYLCSVGGGKETQYFGPGTRLLVL.

The chain joins TRBV6-6 to TRBJ2-3; D may be TRBD1 (6 bases). The CDR3 runs to 13 residues. The germline gives CDR1 MNHNY, CDR2 SVGAGI (reference sequence). The V end was cut by 8 bases, the J end by 0 bases, with 9 bases between. The CDR3 loop is CASAGTSTDTQYF. DNA of the CDR3: TGTGCCAGCGCCGGGACAAGCACAGATACGCAGTATTTT.

V and J are TRBV12-5 and TRBJ2-3, with 10 positions matching TRBD2. Germline V lookup: CDR1 LGHNT, CDR2 FRNRAP. V shed 6 bases, J shed 8 bases, and the junction held 8 bases outside the gene matches. This CDR3 has 14 residues. The CDR3 sequence is CASGLAGSRSTQYF. CDR3 sequence (DNA): TGTGCTAGTGGACTAGCGGGGTCCAGGAGTACGCAGTATTTT.

Of note for this clone: The same CDR3 arises from other DNA sequences in this sample as well. This chain joins TRBV5-1 and TRBJ2-1; 7 positions agree with TRBD2. The CDR3 has 14 residues. The J segment lost 4 bases and the V segment lost 4 bases, leaving 5 bases of the junction unmatched. Germline V gene lookup returns CDR1 SGHRS and CDR2 YFSETQ. The CDR3 loop reads CASSPSGGYNEQFF. CDR3 sequence (DNA): TGCGCCAGCAGCCCTAGCGGAGGTTACAATGAGCAGTTCTTC.